This T cell receptor (beta chain) was retrieved from a study of blood T cells in healthy people across ages. General study points: As age increased, TCR beta diversity per million T cells fell in a roughly linear fashion. The long-lived group displayed more naive CD4+ cells, plus higher diversity, than the aged donors did.

This clonotype was seen only a few times. Antigen: not known. The sample, 7.5 to 10 milliliters of peripheral blood, was drawn from each donor. PCR was performed a second time for about 7 to 12 cycles using a sample-barcoded 5' primer and a J-beta primer mix. Every molecule of cDNA carried a tag from a template-switch adaptor with 12 random nucleotides. TCRdb re-called the 5' RACE reads with MiXCR, one entry per CDR3 protein. Among 870,000 or so distinct CDR3 sequences listed, about 28% were seen once. In germline, CDR1 is SGHRS, CDR2 YFSETQ. V was clipped by 0 bases and J by 5 bases; unmatched bases: 5. This CDR3 comprises 15 residues.

The V and J genes are TRBV5-1 and TRBJ2-3; 8 nucleotides align to TRBD2. This receptor was taken from an elderly woman in good health. The sample was blood. The CDR3 sequence is CASSLGSSGGDTQYF. CDR3 nucleotides: TGCGCCAGCAGCTTGGGATCCAGCGGGGGAGATACGCAGTATTTT. The full variable domain, its missing parts supplied by reference TRBV5-1 and TRBJ2-3, is KAGVTQTPRYLIKTRGQQVTLSCSPISGHRSVSWYQQTPGQGLQFLFEYFSETQRNKGNFPGRFSGRQFSNSRSEMNVSTLELGDSALYLCASSLGSSGGDTQYFGPGTRLTVL.